This note documents a single TCR beta chain sequence. Those who participated ranged in age from about 18 to 95 years and resided in 20 to 30 US areas. Assignments of participants to cohorts depended upon their own reported clinical history. The data were taken from a study of blood T cell repertoires in COVID-19. For the study at large: Specimens from acute and convalescent COVID-19 originated in the United States, Italy and Spain.

Method: immunoSEQ multiplex PCR; TCRdb's copy keeps in-frame clones and lacks some. The sample gives about 370,000 clones, around 87% of which show up once; 0.9% to 1.1% is in the top ten. Germline lookup yields CDR1 LGHNT and CDR2 FRNRAP. The CDR3 spans 17 residues. Germline trimming cut 1 base from V and 7 bases from J; bases unmatched to any gene: 13. The sequenced sample consisted of PBMCs or T cells enriched from blood (not recorded which). The chain combines TRBV12-5 with TRBJ2-1; 7 bases fit TRBD2. This sequence was found in a man aged 18 to 35 who had recovered from COVID-19. The CDR3 loop reads CASGLDRWTSSRNEQFF. CDR3 nucleotide sequence: TGTGCTAGTGGTTTGGACCGATGGACTAGTTCGAGGAATGAGCAGTTCTTC.